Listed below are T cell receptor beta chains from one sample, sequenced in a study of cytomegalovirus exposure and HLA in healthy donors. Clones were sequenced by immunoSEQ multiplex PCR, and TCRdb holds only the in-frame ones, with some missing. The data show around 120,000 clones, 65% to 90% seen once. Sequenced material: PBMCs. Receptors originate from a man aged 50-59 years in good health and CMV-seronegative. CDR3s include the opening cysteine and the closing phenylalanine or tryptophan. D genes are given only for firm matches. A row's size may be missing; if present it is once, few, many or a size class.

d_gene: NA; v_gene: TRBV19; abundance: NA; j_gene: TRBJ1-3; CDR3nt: TGTGCCAGCAAGCAATTCTCTGGAAACACCATATATTTT; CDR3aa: CASKQFSGNTIYF
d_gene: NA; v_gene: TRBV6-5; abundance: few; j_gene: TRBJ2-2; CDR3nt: TGTGCCAGCAGCGGGGACGGGGAGCTGTTTTTT; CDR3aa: CASSGDGELFF
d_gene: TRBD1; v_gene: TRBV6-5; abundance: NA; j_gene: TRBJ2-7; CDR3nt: TGTGCCAGCAGTGTGGACAGGGAATACGAGCAGTACTTC; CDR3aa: CASSVDREYEQYF
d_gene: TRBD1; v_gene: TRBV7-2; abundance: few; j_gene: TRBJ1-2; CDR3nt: TGTGCCAGCAGCTCCTACATTCAGGGGGATAACTATGGCTACACCTTC; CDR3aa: CASSSYIQGDNYGYTF
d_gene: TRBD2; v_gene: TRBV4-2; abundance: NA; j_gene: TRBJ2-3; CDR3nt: TGTGCCAGCAGCCTTCCTAGCGGGGAGAGCACAGATACGCAGTATTTT; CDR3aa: CASSLPSGESTDTQYF
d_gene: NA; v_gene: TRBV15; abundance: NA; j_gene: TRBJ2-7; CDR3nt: TGTGCCACCAGCAGAGGACAGTCGTTACTCGAGCAGTACTTC; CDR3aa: CATSRGQSLLEQYF
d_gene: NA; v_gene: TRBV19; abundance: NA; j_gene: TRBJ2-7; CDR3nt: TGTGCCAGTAGTATAGGGGGGCAGGGCGAGCAGTACTTC; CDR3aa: CASSIGGQGEQYF
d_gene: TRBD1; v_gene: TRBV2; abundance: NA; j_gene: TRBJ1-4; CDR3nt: TGTGCCAGCAGTGAGGTGGGACAGGGGAGGGAAAAACTGTTTTTT; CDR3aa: CASSEVGQGREKLFF
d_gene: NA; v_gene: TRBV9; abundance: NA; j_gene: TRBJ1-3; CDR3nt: TGTGCCAGCAGCCTACTAACTGGAAACACCATATATTTT; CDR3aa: CASSLLTGNTIYF
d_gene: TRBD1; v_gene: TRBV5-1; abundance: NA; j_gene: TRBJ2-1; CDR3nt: TGCGCCAGCAGCTTAATGGGACAGGGGGCCTACAATGAGCAGTTCTTC; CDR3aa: CASSLMGQGAYNEQFF
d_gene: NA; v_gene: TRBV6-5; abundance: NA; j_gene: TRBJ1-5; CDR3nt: TGTGCCAGCAGACCAACAGGGCTGAGCAATCAGCCCCAGCATTTT; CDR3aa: CASRPTGLSNQPQHF